These T cell receptor beta chains were read from a single sample in a study of cytomegalovirus exposure and HLA in healthy donors. Here immunoSEQ multiplex PCR was the method, and the copy in TCRdb shows in-frame clones only, minus some. The sample shows around 100,000 clones, about 80% of them seen only once. Sequenced: PBMCs. Source of these receptors: a young woman in good health and CMV-seropositive. Both conserved end residues are part of each CDR3. Each record gives: CDR3 protein, CDR3 DNA, clone size, V gene, J gene, D gene. The D gene is left open where the match is weak. Clone size appears in some rows only: once, few, many, or a class for an expanded clone.

cdr3_aa: CASSSLGQGRSYGYTF
cdr3_nt: TGTGCCAGCAGTTCCCTCGGACAGGGACGGAGCTATGGCTACACCTTC
clone_size: -
v_call: TRBV6-5
j_call: TRBJ1-2
d_call: TRBD1

cdr3_aa: CASSLVGSETGGGDEQFF
cdr3_nt: TGTGCCAGCAGCTTAGTAGGTTCCGAGACGGGAGGGGGCGATGAGCAGTTCTTC
clone_size: -
v_call: TRBV7-6
j_call: TRBJ2-1
d_call: -

cdr3_aa: CASSAGTAGNTIYF
cdr3_nt: TGTGCCAGCAGCGCTGGGACAGCTGGAAACACCATATATTTT
clone_size: -
v_call: TRBV5-4
j_call: TRBJ1-3
d_call: TRBD1

cdr3_aa: CARSCTGKFTLHF
cdr3_nt: TGTGCCAGAAGTTGTACAGGTAAGTTCACCCTCCACTTT
clone_size: -
v_call: TRBV5-3
j_call: TRBJ1-6
d_call: -

cdr3_aa: CASSVVTESDTQYF
cdr3_nt: TGTGCCAGCAGCGTAGTGACGGAGTCGGATACGCAGTATTTT
clone_size: -
v_call: TRBV9
j_call: TRBJ2-3
d_call: -

cdr3_aa: CASSLQENTEAFF
cdr3_nt: TGTGCCAGCAGCTTACAAGAGAACACTGAAGCTTTCTTT
clone_size: -
v_call: TRBV6-5
j_call: TRBJ1-1
d_call: -

cdr3_aa: CASRKTGGPEAFF
cdr3_nt: TGTGCCAGCAGAAAAACAGGGGGCCCTGAAGCTTTCTTT
clone_size: -
v_call: TRBV6-5
j_call: TRBJ1-1
d_call: TRBD1

cdr3_aa: CASSQDVGGGETQYF
cdr3_nt: TGTGCCAGCAGCCAAGATGTTGGCGGGGGGGAGACCCAGTACTTC
clone_size: -
v_call: TRBV14
j_call: TRBJ2-5
d_call: TRBD2

cdr3_aa: CASRQMNTEAFF
cdr3_nt: TGTGCCAGCAGACAGATGAACACTGAAGCTTTCTTT
clone_size: few
v_call: TRBV6-6
j_call: TRBJ1-1
d_call: -

cdr3_aa: CAWRELADTGELFF
cdr3_nt: TGTGCCTGGAGGGAACTAGCAGACACCGGGGAGCTGTTTTTT
clone_size: -
v_call: TRBV30
j_call: TRBJ2-2
d_call: -

cdr3_aa: CASSYGLGRGNTIYF
cdr3_nt: TGTGCCAGCAGTTATGGTCTGGGCAGGGGAAACACCATATATTTT
clone_size: -
v_call: TRBV6-5
j_call: TRBJ1-3
d_call: -

cdr3_aa: CASSMSANTEAFF
cdr3_nt: TGTGCCAGCAGCATGAGTGCGAACACTGAAGCTTTCTTT
clone_size: few
v_call: TRBV6-5
j_call: TRBJ1-1
d_call: -

cdr3_aa: CASSPRTATYEQYF
cdr3_nt: TGTGCCAGCAGCCCCAGGACAGCAACCTACGAGCAGTACTTC
clone_size: -
v_call: TRBV11-3
j_call: TRBJ2-7
d_call: -

cdr3_aa: CASSPYGQGEREQYF
cdr3_nt: TGTGCCAGCAGCCCATACGGACAGGGCGAGAGGGAGCAGTACTTC
clone_size: -
v_call: TRBV7-2
j_call: TRBJ2-7
d_call: TRBD1

cdr3_aa: CASSPNSGVNNEQFF
cdr3_nt: TGCGCCAGCAGCCCAAATAGCGGAGTAAACAATGAGCAGTTCTTC
clone_size: -
v_call: TRBV4-1
j_call: TRBJ2-1
d_call: -

cdr3_aa: CASSLVSGSSYNEQFF
cdr3_nt: TGCGCCAGCAGCTTGGTTTCCGGTAGCTCCTACAATGAGCAGTTCTTC
clone_size: -
v_call: TRBV5-1
j_call: TRBJ2-1
d_call: -

cdr3_aa: CASSESTGRIVDEQYF
cdr3_nt: TGTGCCAGCAGTGAATCGACAGGCCGAATAGTGGACGAGCAGTACTTC
clone_size: -
v_call: TRBV25-1
j_call: TRBJ2-7
d_call: -

cdr3_aa: CAWTSGGRRELFF
cdr3_nt: TGTGCCTGGACTAGCGGGGGACGGAGGGAGCTGTTTTTT
clone_size: few
v_call: TRBV30
j_call: TRBJ2-2
d_call: TRBD2

cdr3_aa: CASGRRDRNTEAFF
cdr3_nt: TGTGCTAGTGGCCGCCGGGACAGGAACACTGAAGCTTTCTTT
clone_size: few
v_call: TRBV12-5
j_call: TRBJ1-1
d_call: TRBD1

cdr3_aa: CASSSSEQYF
cdr3_nt: TGTGCCAGCAGTTCGTCCGAGCAGTACTTC
clone_size: -
v_call: TRBV25-1
j_call: TRBJ2-7
d_call: -

cdr3_aa: CASSRTPGLGTDTQYF
cdr3_nt: TGTGCCAGCAGCCGTACCCCAGGGCTGGGCACAGATACGCAGTATTTT
clone_size: few
v_call: TRBV9
j_call: TRBJ2-3
d_call: -

cdr3_aa: CASSLYGGEGQPQHF
cdr3_nt: TGTGCCAGCAGTTTGTATGGGGGGGAGGGTCAGCCCCAGCATTTT
clone_size: few
v_call: TRBV27
j_call: TRBJ1-5
d_call: -